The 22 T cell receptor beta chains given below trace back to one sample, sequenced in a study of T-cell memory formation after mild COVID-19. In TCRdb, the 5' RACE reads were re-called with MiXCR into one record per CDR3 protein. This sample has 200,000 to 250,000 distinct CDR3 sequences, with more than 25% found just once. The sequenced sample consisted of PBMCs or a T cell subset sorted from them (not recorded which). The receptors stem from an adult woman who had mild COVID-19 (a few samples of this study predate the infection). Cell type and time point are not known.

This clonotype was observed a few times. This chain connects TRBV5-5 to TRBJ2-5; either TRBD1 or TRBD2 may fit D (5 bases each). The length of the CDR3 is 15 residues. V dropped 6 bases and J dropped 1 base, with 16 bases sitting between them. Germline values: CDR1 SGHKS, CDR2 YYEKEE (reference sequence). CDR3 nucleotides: TGTGCCAGCACCACCTCTGTGGGGGTCCAAGAGACCCAGTACTTC. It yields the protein CASTTSVGVQETQYF.

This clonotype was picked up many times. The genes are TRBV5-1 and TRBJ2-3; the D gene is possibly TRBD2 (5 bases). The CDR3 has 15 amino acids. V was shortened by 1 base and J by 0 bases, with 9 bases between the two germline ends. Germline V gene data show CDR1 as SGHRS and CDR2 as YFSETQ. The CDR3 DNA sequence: TGCGCCAGCAGCTTGTCCAAGCGGAGCACAGATACGCAGTATTTT. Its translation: CASSLSKRSTDTQYF.

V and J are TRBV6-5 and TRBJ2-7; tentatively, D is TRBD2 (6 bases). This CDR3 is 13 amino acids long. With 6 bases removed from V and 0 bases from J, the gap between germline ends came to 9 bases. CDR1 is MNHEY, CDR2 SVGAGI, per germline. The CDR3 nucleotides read TGTGCCAGCAGAGCGGGTAGCTCCTACGAGCAGTACTTC. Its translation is CASRAGSSYEQYF.

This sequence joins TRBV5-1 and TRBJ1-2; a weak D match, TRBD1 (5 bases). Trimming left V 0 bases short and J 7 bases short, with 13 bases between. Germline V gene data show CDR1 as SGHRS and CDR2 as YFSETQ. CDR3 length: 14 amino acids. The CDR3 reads CASSLANQGSGYTF. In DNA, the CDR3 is TGCGCCAGCAGCTTGGCGAACCAGGGAAGTGGCTACACCTTC.

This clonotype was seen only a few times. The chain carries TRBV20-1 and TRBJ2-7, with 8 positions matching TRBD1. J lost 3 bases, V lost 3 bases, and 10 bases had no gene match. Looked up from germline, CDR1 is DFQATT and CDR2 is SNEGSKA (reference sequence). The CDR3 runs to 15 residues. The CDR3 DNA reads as TGCAGTGCTAGCGATCAGGGGGCGCGTATCTACGAGCAGTACTTC. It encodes CSASDQGARIYEQYF.

This CDR3 is CSASNSGGSIQYF. The CDR3 nucleotides read TGCAGTGCCTCAAATTCAGGGGGTAGCATTCAGTACTTC. V and J are TRBV20-1 and TRBJ2-4; TRBD1 matches 7 bases. CDR3 size: 13 residues. With V trimmed by 6 bases and J by 9 bases, 11 bases remained unmatched. Germline CDR1 and CDR2: DFQATT and SNEGSKA (reference sequence).

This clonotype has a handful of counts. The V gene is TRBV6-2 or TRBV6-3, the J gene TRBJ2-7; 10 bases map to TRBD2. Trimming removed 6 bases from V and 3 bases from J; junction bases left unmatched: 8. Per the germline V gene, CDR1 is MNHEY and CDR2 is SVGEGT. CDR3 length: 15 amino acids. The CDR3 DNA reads TGTGCCAGCAGACCTCTAGCGGGAGCGGTCTACGAGCAGTACTTC. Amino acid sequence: CASRPLAGAVYEQYF.

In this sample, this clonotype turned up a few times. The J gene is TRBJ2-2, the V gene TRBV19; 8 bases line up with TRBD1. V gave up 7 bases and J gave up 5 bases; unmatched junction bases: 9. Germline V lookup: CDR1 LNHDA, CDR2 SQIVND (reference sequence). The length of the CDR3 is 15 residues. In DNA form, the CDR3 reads TGTGCCAGTACCTTCGGACAGGGCGGGACCGGGGAGCTGTTTTTT. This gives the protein CASTFGQGGTGELFF.

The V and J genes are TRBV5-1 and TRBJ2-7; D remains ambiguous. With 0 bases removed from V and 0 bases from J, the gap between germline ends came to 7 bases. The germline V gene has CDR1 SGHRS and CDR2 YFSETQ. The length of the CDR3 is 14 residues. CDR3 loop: CASSLVENSYEQYF. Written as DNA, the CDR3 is TGCGCCAGCAGCTTGGTGGAGAACTCCTACGAGCAGTACTTC.

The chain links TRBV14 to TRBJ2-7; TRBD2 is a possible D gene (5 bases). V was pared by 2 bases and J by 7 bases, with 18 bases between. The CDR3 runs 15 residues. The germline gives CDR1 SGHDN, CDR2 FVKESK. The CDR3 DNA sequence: TGTGCCAGCAGCCAACTGGCTAGCCGCCAATTGGAGCAGTACTTC. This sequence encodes CASSQLASRQLEQYF.

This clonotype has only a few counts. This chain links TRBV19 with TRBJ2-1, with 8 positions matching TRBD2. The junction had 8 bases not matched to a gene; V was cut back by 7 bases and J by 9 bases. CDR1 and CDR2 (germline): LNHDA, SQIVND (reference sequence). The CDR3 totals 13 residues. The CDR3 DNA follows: TGTGCCAGTAAGCTAGCGGGCTACGGTGAGCAGTTCTTC. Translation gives CASKLAGYGEQFF.

The CDR3 spells CASRRDIWNTEAFF. The CDR3 DNA reads as TGTGCCAGCAGGCGGGACATTTGGAACACTGAAGCTTTCTTT. The chain uses TRBV6-5 and TRBJ1-1; TRBD1 is a possible D gene (6 bases). Germline values: CDR1 MNHEY, CDR2 SVGAGI. The CDR3 length is 14 residues. The V end was cut by 6 bases, the J end by 1 base, with 12 bases between.

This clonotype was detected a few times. CDR3 DNA: TGCGCCAGCAGCTTGGCCGGGACAGACGCTGAAGCTTTCTTT. Translating it yields CASSLAGTDAEAFF. The chain uses TRBV5-1 and TRBJ1-1; 7 nucleotides match TRBD1. Germline V gives CDR1 SGHRS, CDR2 YFSETQ. The CDR3 contains 14 residues. V shed 0 bases, J shed 6 bases, and the junction held 5 bases outside the gene matches.

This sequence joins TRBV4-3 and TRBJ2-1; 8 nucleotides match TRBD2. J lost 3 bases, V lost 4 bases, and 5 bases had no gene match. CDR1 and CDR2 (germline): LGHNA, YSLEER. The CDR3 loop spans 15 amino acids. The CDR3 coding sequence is TGCGCCAGCAGCCCTCAGCGGGAGAGCTACAATGAGCAGTTCTTC. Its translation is CASSPQRESYNEQFF.

The CDR3 spells CASSVGQLNQPQHF. The CDR3 DNA reads TGTGCCAGCAGCGTAGGACAGTTGAATCAGCCCCAGCATTTT. This sequence joins TRBV9 and TRBJ1-5, with a possible D match to TRBD1 (5 bases). The CDR3 loop spans 14 amino acids. Trimming removed 0 bases at V and 4 bases at J, with 8 bases between. Germline CDR1 SGDLS, CDR2 YYNGEE.

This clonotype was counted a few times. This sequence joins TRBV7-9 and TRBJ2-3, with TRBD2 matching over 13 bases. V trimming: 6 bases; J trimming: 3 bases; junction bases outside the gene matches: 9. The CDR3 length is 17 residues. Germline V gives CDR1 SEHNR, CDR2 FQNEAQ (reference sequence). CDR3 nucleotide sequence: TGTGCCAGCAGAAGGACCCGGACTAGCGGGAGAACAGATACGCAGTATTTT. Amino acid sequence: CASRRTRTSGRTDTQYF.

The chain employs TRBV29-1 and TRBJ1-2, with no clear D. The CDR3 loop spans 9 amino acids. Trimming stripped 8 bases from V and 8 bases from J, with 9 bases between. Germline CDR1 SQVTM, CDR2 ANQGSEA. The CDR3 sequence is CSSDEGYTF. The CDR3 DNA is TGCAGCTCGGACGAGGGCTACACCTTC.

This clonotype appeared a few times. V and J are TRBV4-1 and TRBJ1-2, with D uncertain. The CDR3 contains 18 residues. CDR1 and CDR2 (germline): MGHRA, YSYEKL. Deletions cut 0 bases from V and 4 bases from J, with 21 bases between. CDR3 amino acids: CASSQDPGSPLAGYGYTF. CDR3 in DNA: TGCGCCAGCAGCCAAGATCCGGGCAGCCCCCTCGCTGGCTATGGCTACACCTTC.

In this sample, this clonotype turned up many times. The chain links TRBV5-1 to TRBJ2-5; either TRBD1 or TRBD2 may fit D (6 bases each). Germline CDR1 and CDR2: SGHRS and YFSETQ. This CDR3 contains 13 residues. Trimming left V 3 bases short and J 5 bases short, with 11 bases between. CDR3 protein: CASSWTGAETQYF. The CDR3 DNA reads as TGCGCCAGCAGCTGGACGGGGGCCGAGACCCAGTACTTC. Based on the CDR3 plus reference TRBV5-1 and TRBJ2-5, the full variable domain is KAGVTQTPRYLIKTRGQQVTLSCSPISGHRSVSWYQQTPGQGLQFLFEYFSETQRNKGNFPGRFSGRQFSNSRSEMNVSTLELGDSALYLCASSWTGAETQYFGPGTRLLVL.

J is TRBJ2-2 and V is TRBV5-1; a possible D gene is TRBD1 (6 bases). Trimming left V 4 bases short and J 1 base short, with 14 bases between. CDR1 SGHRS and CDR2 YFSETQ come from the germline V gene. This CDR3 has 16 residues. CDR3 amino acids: CASSPGTIVNTGELFF. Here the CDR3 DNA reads TGCGCCAGCAGCCCGGGGACAATCGTGAACACCGGGGAGCTGTTTTTT.

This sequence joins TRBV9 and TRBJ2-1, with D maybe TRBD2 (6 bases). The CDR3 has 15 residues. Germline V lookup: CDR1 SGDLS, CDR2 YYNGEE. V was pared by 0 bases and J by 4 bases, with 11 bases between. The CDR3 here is CASSVAGERYNEQFF. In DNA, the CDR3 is TGTGCCAGCAGCGTAGCGGGAGAACGATACAATGAGCAGTTCTTC. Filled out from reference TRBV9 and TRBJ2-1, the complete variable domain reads DSGVTQTPKHLITATGQRVTLRCSPRSGDLSVYWYQQSLDQGLQFLIQYYNGEERAKGNILERFSAQQFPDLHSELNLSSLELGDSALYFCASSVAGERYNEQFFGPGTRLTVL.

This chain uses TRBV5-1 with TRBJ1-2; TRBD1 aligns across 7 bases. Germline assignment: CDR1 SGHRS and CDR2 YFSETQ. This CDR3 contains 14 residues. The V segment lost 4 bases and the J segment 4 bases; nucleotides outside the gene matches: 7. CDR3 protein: CASSTGEGSYGYTF. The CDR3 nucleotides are TGCGCCAGCAGCACAGGGGAGGGTAGCTATGGCTACACCTTC.